These T cell receptor beta chains were read from a single sample in a study of vaccination and CD4 T cells after COVID-19. The antigens these receptors bind are not known. TCRdb re-called the PCR reads with MiXCR, one entry per CDR3 protein. The table has tens of thousands of distinct CDR3 sequences, under 40% seen once. The starting material was CD4+ T cells from blood, cultured in vitro, obtained about 7 months after SARS-CoV-2 vaccination. Source of these receptors: a human donor who had recovered from COVID-19. Each CDR3 is given with its conserved first and last residue. The order of the fields is J gene, V gene, D gene, clone size, CDR3 length, CDR3 DNA, CDR3 protein. The D gene is left open where the match is weak. Size values are once, few and many counts, or a class for expanded clones, and some rows have none.

TRBJ2-7	TRBV15	.	few	13	TGTGCCACCAGCAGAGACGATGGCTACGAGCAGTACTTC	CATSRDDGYEQYF
TRBJ2-5	TRBV25-1	.	few	14	TGTGCCAGCAGTTTACACAGGGACCAAGAGACCCAGTACTTC	CASSLHRDQETQYF
TRBJ1-2	TRBV28	.	few	13	TGTGCCAGCCGGGCGGGCAGGGATGGGGGCTACACCTTC	CASRAGRDGGYTF
TRBJ2-1	TRBV27	.	few	12	TGTGCCAGCAGTTTATCGCGGCGGGAGCAGTTCTTC	CASSLSRREQFF
TRBJ2-7	TRBV29-1	.	few	12	TGCAGCGTTGGACAGCCAGGCTACGAGCAGTACTTC	CSVGQPGYEQYF
TRBJ2-5	TRBV28	.	.	15	TGTGCCAGCTTTAAAGACGGGGCGCGACAAGAGACCCAGTACTTC	CASFKDGARQETQYF
TRBJ2-5	TRBV10-2	TRBD1	.	15	TGCGCCAGCAGTAACCGGGACAGGGTGGGTGAGACCCAGTACTTC	CASSNRDRVGETQYF
TRBJ1-5	TRBV20-1	TRBD1	.	13	TGCAGTGCTGACAGGGGTAGCAATCAGCCCCAGCATTTT	CSADRGSNQPQHF
TRBJ1-2	TRBV27	.	.	17	TGTGCCAGCAGATCCTCACGATTAACAGGGTCTTCCTATGGCTACACCTTC	CASRSSRLTGSSYGYTF
TRBJ2-1	TRBV20-1	TRBD1	once	14	TGCAGTGCTGGCCAGGGGGCAGGTTACAATGAGCAGTTCTTC	CSAGQGAGYNEQFF
TRBJ2-6	TRBV28	.	few	15	TGTGCCAGCACAGATCCGGGGACTGGGGCCAACGTCCTGACTTTC	CASTDPGTGANVLTF
TRBJ1-6	TRBV7-8	.	.	15	TGTGCCAGCAGCTTTCAGAGGCCGGCTAATTCACCCCTCCACTTT	CASSFQRPANSPLHF
TRBJ2-5	TRBV7-9	.	.	15	TGTGCCAGCAGCTTAGAACGGATGGATCAAGAGACCCAGTACTTC	CASSLERMDQETQYF
TRBJ2-7	TRBV28	.	.	13	TGTGCCAGCAGTTTAAGACAGACCTACGAGCAGTGCTTC	CASSLRQTYEQCF
TRBJ2-1	TRBV20-1	.	.	13	TGCAGTGCTAGAACGGTACGCGACAATGAGCAGTTCTTC	CSARTVRDNEQFF
TRBJ2-7	TRBV20-1	TRBD2	.	16	TGCAGTGCTAACAACCCTAGCGGGAGGCTAGTATACGAGCAGTACTTC	CSANNPSGRLVYEQYF
TRBJ1-1	TRBV28	.	few	11	TGTGCCAGCAACCGGCGGCAGGCGGCTTTCTTT	CASNRRQAAFF
TRBJ2-3	TRBV20-1	TRBD2	.	15	TGCAGTGCTAGACCTAGCGGGAGGGCCGAGCTTGCGCAGTATTTT	CSARPSGRAELAQYF
TRBJ2-7	TRBV7-8	TRBD2	.	19	TGTGCCAGCAGCCTCGGGACTAGCGGGAGAGGAATTTGGGCCTACGAGCAGTACTTC	CASSLGTSGRGIWAYEQYF
TRBJ2-3	TRBV7-8	TRBD1	.	17	TGTGCCAGCAGCGCAAAGACCGGGACAGGGGGCCAGTATACGCAGTATTTT	CASSAKTGTGGQYTQYF
TRBJ2-3	TRBV20-1	.	few	14	TGCAGTGCTATCGAACAGACTAGCACAGATACGCAGTATTTT	CSAIEQTSTDTQYF
TRBJ2-7	TRBV20-1	TRBD2	few	15	TGCAGTGCTAGTCCTAGCGGGAGGGTTGGCTACGAGCAGTACTTC	CSASPSGRVGYEQYF
TRBJ1-6	TRBV7-9	.	few	15	TGTGCCAGCAGCTTCGGGAGGGGTAATAATTCACCCCTCCACTTT	CASSFGRGNNSPLHF
TRBJ2-5	TRBV20-1	.	.	13	TGCAGTGCTAGACGAGGGAGTGTTGAGACCCAGTACTTC	CSARRGSVETQYF
TRBJ2-7	TRBV4-1	TRBD2	once	19	TGCGCCAGCAGCCCCCGGGGACTAGCGGGAGGGCCAAGGCCCTACGAGCAGTACTTC	CASSPRGLAGGPRPYEQYF
TRBJ1-1	TRBV27	.	few	16	TGTGCCAGCAGTCTCCTGGACCCTACCCGCGGCACTGAAGCTTTCTTT	CASSLLDPTRGTEAFF
TRBJ2-7	TRBV6-1	.	.	12	TGTGCCAGCGCCCTGACCGCTCGCGAGCAGTACTTC	CASALTAREQYF
TRBJ2-1	TRBV7-9	TRBD1	medium-sized	15	TGTGCCAGCAGCCCAGGGGGACAGGATATCAATGAGCAGTTCTTC	CASSPGGQDINEQFF
TRBJ2-1	TRBV15	.	.	16	TGTGCCACCAGCAGAGATCTACAAAGCTCCTACAATGAGCAGTTCTTC	CATSRDLQSSYNEQFF
TRBJ1-5	TRBV20-1	.	few	16	TGCAGTGCCCAGGGCGCGGGGCGGGGGATTGGGCAGCCCCAGCATTTT	CSAQGAGRGIGQPQHF
TRBJ2-5	TRBV15	.	few	16	TGTGCCACCAGCAGAGAGAAAGTGCTAGCCGGAGAGACCCAGTACTTC	CATSREKVLAGETQYF
TRBJ1-3	TRBV7-6	.	.	14	TGTGCCAGCAGCCAACGGGCAGCCGGAAACACCATATATTTT	CASSQRAAGNTIYF
TRBJ2-7	TRBV7-8	.	few	11	TGTGCCAGCAGTTCCAGCGTCGAGCAGTACTTC	CASSSSVEQYF
TRBJ2-5	TRBV19	TRBD2	.	16	TGTGCCAGTAGTATCGGGGGGACTCGGGGCTCAGAGACCCAGTACTTC	CASSIGGTRGSETQYF
TRBJ2-7	TRBV4-2	.	few	16	TGTGCCAGCAGCCAAGAGAGGACACCTGAAGGTGGAGAGCAGTACTTC	CASSQERTPEGGEQYF
TRBJ2-5	TRBV28	.	.	14	TGTGCCAGCAGTTTCCAGGGGATCCAAGAGACCCAGTACTTC	CASSFQGIQETQYF
TRBJ1-6	TRBV30	TRBD1	.	16	TGTGCCTGGAGTGTACTAGGGGGACAGGGGGCTTCACCCCTCCACTTT	CAWSVLGGQGASPLHF
TRBJ2-7	TRBV6-1	TRBD2	few	13	TGTGCCAGCAGGGGTGAGCGGGAGCGTCAGCAGTACTTC	CASRGERERQQYF
TRBJ2-7	TRBV18	.	.	13	TGTGCCAGCTCACCCATTGGGAGATACGAGCAGTACTTC	CASSPIGRYEQYF
TRBJ2-3	TRBV7-2	.	few	11	TGTGCCAGCAGCTTTCCAGATACGCAGTATTTT	CASSFPDTQYF
TRBJ2-3	TRBV28	TRBD2	.	15	TGTGCCAGCAGTATCTCTAGCGGTAGCACAGATACGCAGTATTTT	CASSISSGSTDTQYF
TRBJ2-5	TRBV5-4	.	few	12	TGTGCCAGCAGCAAGACGGGGGAGACCCAGTACTTC	CASSKTGETQYF
TRBJ2-7	TRBV6-5	.	.	13	TGTGCCAGCAGTTCCGGGGACGCCTACGAGCAGTACTTC	CASSSGDAYEQYF
TRBJ2-7	TRBV5-4	.	.	13	TGTGCCAGCAGCTTGGTCGGGGATTACGAGCAGTACTTC	CASSLVGDYEQYF
TRBJ2-4	TRBV20-1	TRBD1	.	13	TGCAGTGCAAGGGGGACAGGGGTGGACATTCAGTACTTC	CSARGTGVDIQYF
TRBJ2-7	TRBV10-3	TRBD2	.	19	TGTGCCATCAGTTTCAACAGGGGACTAGCGGGAGTAGTTGGCTACGAGCAGTACTTC	CAISFNRGLAGVVGYEQYF
TRBJ2-1	TRBV7-9	TRBD2	.	12	TGTGCCAGCAGAGCGGGACTAGCTGAGCAGTTCTTC	CASRAGLAEQFF
TRBJ2-1	TRBV11-1	TRBD2	.	15	TGTGCCAGCAGCTTCCGACTAGCGGGGGGTGTGGAGCAGTTCTTC	CASSFRLAGGVEQFF
TRBJ2-5	TRBV15	TRBD2	few	14	TGTGCCACCAGCCTTAGCGGGAGGGGCGAGACCCAGTACTTC	CATSLSGRGETQYF
TRBJ2-3	TRBV7-9	.	few	11	TGTGCCAGCAGCCCCACAGATACGCAGTATTTT	CASSPTDTQYF
TRBJ2-1	TRBV7-2	TRBD2	few	15	TGTGCCAGCAGCTCGACTAGCGGGGCTCTCAATGAGCAGTTCTTC	CASSSTSGALNEQFF
TRBJ1-6	TRBV19	.	.	14	TGTGCCAGTCGTTCTGGACTGAATAATTCACCCCTCCACTTT	CASRSGLNNSPLHF